The source of this T cell receptor (beta chain) is a study of radiotherapy plus CTLA-4 blockade in lung cancer. About the research overall: Of all patients, 15% to 20% responded objectively and 30% to 35% showed disease control.

With ipilimumab providing CTLA-4 blockade, focal radiation was administered to patients who had chemo-refractory metastatic non-small-cell lung cancer. Trimming removed 7 bases at V and 2 bases at J, with 11 bases between. The CDR3 extends over 13 amino acids. Germline CDR1 is ENHRY and CDR2 is SYGVKD. Clones were sequenced by immunoSEQ multiplex PCR, and TCRdb holds only the in-frame ones, with some missing. Of around 82,000 clones listed, about four fifths are singletons. This clone has more than one count but fewer than ten. Its antigen is still unknown. Findings and limits, study-wide: Tumor-origin TCR clones grew in blood after radiotherapy plus ipilimumab. Reported findings show early blood T cell clone dynamics, with interferon-beta, best predicted response.

Here the sequenced sample was peripheral blood, taken from a patient treated with radiotherapy plus ipilimumab. The rearrangement links TRBV10-3 to TRBJ1-2; maybe TRBD1 (5 bases). This clonotype was obtained from a human donor with non-small cell lung cancer whose response to radiotherapy plus ipilimumab could not be evaluated. Some clones in this sample may be carry-over from other donors' samples. Written as DNA, the CDR3 is TGTGCCATCATGGAGGGGCGCAACTATGGCTACACCTTC. The encoded protein is CAIMEGRNYGYTF.